One TCR beta chain is described in this entry. Its matching antigen is unknown. These data belong to a study of T cell responses to AZD1222 COVID-19 vaccine. Trimming removed 6 bases at V and 7 bases at J, with 15 bases between. This CDR3 spans 13 amino acids. Overall study findings and caveats: Unmutated variant regions are reportedly the target of nearly half of TCRs that are spike-specific. The peak T cell response came first, and repertoires were sampled only after it. The sample set comprised mostly white British donors with more females, and clonal diversity was possibly underestimated.

The data were produced by immunoSEQ multiplex PCR, yet TCRdb's version contains in-frame clones alone and is incomplete. The sample holds 150,000 to 160,000 clones, about 88% seen once. The chain combines TRBV12-3 or TRBV12-4 with TRBJ1-1; tentatively, D is TRBD1 (5 bases). The sample consisted of peripheral blood, taken on day 0 of AZD1222 vaccination. This TCR came from an adult in good health. As DNA, the CDR3 is TGTGCCAGCAGCCCTACAGGTGTTATTGAAGCTTTCTTT. Protein: CASSPTGVIEAFF.